Listed below are T cell receptor beta chains from one sample, sequenced in a study of cytomegalovirus exposure and HLA in healthy donors. Generated by immunoSEQ multiplex PCR, the TCRdb table keeps only in-frame clones and is missing some. Among about 77,000 clones listed, around 79% were seen once. Sequencing was done on a sample of PBMCs. The receptors here all came from a man aged 40-49 years in good health and CMV-seronegative. Each CDR3 is given with its conserved first and last residue. A D gene is named only where the DNA matches it firmly. Some rows have no size entry. The others give once, few or many, or a class for an expanded clone.

CDR3aa,CDR3nt,j_gene,v_gene,abundance,d_gene
CASSFQVADTQYF,TGTGCCAGCAGTTTCCAGGTAGCAGATACGCAGTATTTT,TRBJ2-3,TRBV28,NA,NA
CASSWAGGINEQFF,TGTGCCAGCAGTTGGGCGGGAGGGATCAATGAGCAGTTCTTC,TRBJ2-1,TRBV27,once,TRBD2
CAIRAIDRTSGSDNEQYF,TGTGCCATCAGGGCTATTGATCGGACTAGCGGGAGTGACAACGAGCAGTACTTC,TRBJ2-7,TRBV10-3,NA,TRBD2
CASSGEQGAYTDTQYF,TGTGCCAGCAGTGGAGAACAGGGAGCCTACACAGATACGCAGTATTTT,TRBJ2-3,TRBV28,few,NA
CASSRGQTNYGYTF,TGTGCCAGTAGTCGTGGACAGACTAACTATGGCTACACCTTC,TRBJ1-2,TRBV19,NA,NA
CASSLGQADTQYF,TGTGCCAGCAGTTTAGGACAAGCAGATACGCAGTATTTT,TRBJ2-3,TRBV27,NA,NA
CAWRGLAGSYNEQFF,TGTGCCTGGAGGGGACTAGCGGGATCCTACAATGAGCAGTTCTTC,TRBJ2-1,TRBV30,NA,TRBD2
CASSVGVGRETQYF,TGCGCCAGCAGCGTGGGAGTGGGGCGTGAGACCCAGTACTTC,TRBJ2-5,TRBV5-1,NA,NA
CASSMTGREETQYF,TGTGCCAGCAGTATGACTGGCCGCGAAGAGACCCAGTACTTC,TRBJ2-5,TRBV5-4,NA,NA
CASTRTGGRLGELFF,TGTGCCAGTACCAGGACAGGGGGCCGGTTAGGGGAGCTGTTTTTT,TRBJ2-2,TRBV19,NA,TRBD1
CASSHSRTLSLIAKNIQYF,TGCGCCAGCAGCCACAGTCGGACACTCTCCCTAATAGCCAAAAACATTCAGTACTTC,TRBJ2-4,TRBV4-3,NA,NA
CASSLDTTFNEQFF,TGCGCCAGCAGCTTGGATACTACGTTCAATGAGCAGTTCTTC,TRBJ2-1,TRBV5-1,NA,NA
CASRTGGIGYEQYF,TGTGCCAGCAGAACAGGGGGCATTGGGTACGAGCAGTACTTC,TRBJ2-7,TRBV6-5,NA,TRBD1
CASTIGGGTQLGAFF,TGCGCCAGCACAATAGGTGGGGGCACGCAGTTGGGAGCTTTCTTT,TRBJ1-1,TRBV10-1,NA,NA
CASSGRAGIHEQFF,TGTGCCAGCAGCGGAAGGGCCGGGATCCACGAGCAGTTCTTC,TRBJ2-1,TRBV7-6,NA,NA